The entry below describes one TCR beta chain. What it recognizes is unknown. The sample originates from a study of T cell repertoires in cytomegalovirus infection. The CDR3 length is 14 residues. Germline CDR1 reads SGHKS; CDR2 reads YYEKEE (reference sequence). V shed 1 base and J shed 4 bases, with 10 bases lying between them. Via MiXCR, TCRdb re-called the reads, giving one row per CDR3 protein. In the table there are 600,000 to 700,000 distinct CDR3 sequences, around 35% of which are singletons. This chain connects TRBV5-5 to TRBJ2-3; D is uncertain. Source: cultured PBMCs, taken from culture after CMV antigen stimulation. This receptor was obtained from a human donor in good health (CMV status not recorded). Some clones in this sample may be carry-over from other donors' samples. As DNA, the CDR3 is TGTGCCAGCAGCTTGCAAGGGTCACCAGATACGCAGTATTTT. Its protein is CASSLQGSPDTQYF. Looking up the rest from reference TRBV5-5 and TRBJ2-3 gives the full variable domain: DAGVTQSPTHLIKTRGQQVTLRCSPISGHKSVSWYQQVLGQGPQFIFQYYEKEERGRGNFPDRFSARQFPNYSSELNVNALLLGDSALYLCASSLQGSPDTQYFGPGTRLTVL.